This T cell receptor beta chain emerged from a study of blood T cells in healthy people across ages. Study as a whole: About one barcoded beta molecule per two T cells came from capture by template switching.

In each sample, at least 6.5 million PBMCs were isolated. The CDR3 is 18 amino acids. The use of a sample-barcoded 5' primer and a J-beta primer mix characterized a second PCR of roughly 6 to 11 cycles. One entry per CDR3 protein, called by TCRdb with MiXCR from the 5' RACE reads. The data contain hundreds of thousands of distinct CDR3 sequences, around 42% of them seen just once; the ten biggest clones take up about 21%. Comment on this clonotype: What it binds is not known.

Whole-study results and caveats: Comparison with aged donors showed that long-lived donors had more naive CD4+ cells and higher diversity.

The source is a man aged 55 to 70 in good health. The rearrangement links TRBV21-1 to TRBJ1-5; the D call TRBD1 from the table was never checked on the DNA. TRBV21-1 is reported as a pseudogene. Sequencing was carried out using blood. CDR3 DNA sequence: TGTGCCAGCAGCAAAGTCCCAGGGGGCCGGGGTTTAAATCAGCCCCAGCATTTT. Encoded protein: CASSKVPGGRGLNQPQHF.